One sample yielded the 17 T cell receptor beta chains listed below, sequenced in a study of T cells in narcolepsy. Repertoires were generated with immunoSEQ multiplex PCR, while TCRdb's copy carries only in-frame clones and drops some. The sample lists just under 35,000 clones, more than 70% occurring once. Sequencing was performed on memory (CD45RA-) CD4+ T cells from blood. The receptors were gathered from a human donor in good health.

This clone was observed once. This sequence joins TRBV23-1 and TRBJ2-5; TRBD2 agrees at 9 bases. TRBV23-1 has ORF status, its function being uncertain. J lost 9 bases, V lost 4 bases, and 6 bases had no gene match. CDR3 length equals 13 residues. The DNA for the CDR3 is TGCGCCAGCAGTCCAGCGGGGGGTACGGCCCAGTACTTC. It translates to CASSPAGGTAQYF.

The CDR3 is CASSRTGPSYEQYF. The CDR3 DNA sequence: TGTGCCAGCAGCCGGACAGGGCCCTCCTACGAGCAGTACTTC. The chain uses TRBV7-2 and TRBJ2-7; 8 bases are shared with TRBD1. CDR3 length equals 14 residues. CDR1 SGHTA and CDR2 FQGNSA come from the germline V gene. The ends lost 5 bases at V and 0 bases at J; junction bases unmatched: 3.

This clone came up once. The chain employs TRBV18 and TRBJ1-3, with D perhaps TRBD1 (6 bases). This CDR3 region has 16 residues. Trimming took off 6 bases at V and 3 bases at J, with 18 bases between the two ends. CDR1 and CDR2 from the germline V gene are KGHSH and LQKENI. The CDR3 nucleotides read TGTGCCAGCTCGCTGCCGACGGGGGGCCATGGAAACACCATATATTTT. This codes for CASSLPTGGHGNTIYF.

This rearrangement joins TRBV15 to TRBJ1-2, with D unresolved. Trimming removed 0 bases from V and 4 bases from J, with 6 bases in between. CDR1 and CDR2 (germline): LNHNV, YYDKDF (reference sequence). This CDR3 region has 13 residues. CDR3 DNA sequence: TGTGCCACCAGCAGAGATCAGGCCTATGGCTACACCTTC. The encoded protein is CATSRDQAYGYTF.

The CDR3: CASSLDLRLYGYTF. The DNA for the CDR3 is TGTGCCAGCAGCTTAGATCTTCGCCTCTATGGCTACACCTTC. This chain uses TRBV11-2 with TRBJ1-2; no clear D gene. CDR1 is SGHAT, CDR2 FQNNGV, per germline. The length of the CDR3 is 14 residues. The V end was cut by 0 bases, the J end by 4 bases, with 9 bases between.

The chain carries TRBV28 and TRBJ2-1; 9 nucleotides line up with TRBD1. This CDR3 is built from 16 residues. J was trimmed by 1 base and V by 2 bases; bases with no gene match: 3. Per germline, CDR1 MDHEN and CDR2 SYDVKM. In DNA, the CDR3 is TGTGCCAGCAGTTTACCCGGGACAGGGTCCTACAATGAGCAGTTCTTC. As protein: CASSLPGTGSYNEQFF. The whole variable domain, filled in from reference TRBV28 and TRBJ2-1, reads DVKVTQSSRYLVKRTGEKVFLECVQDMDHENMFWYRQDPGLGLRLIYFSYDVKMKEKGDIPEGYSVSREKKERFSLILESASTNQTSMYLCASSLPGTGSYNEQFFGPGTRLTVL.

The chain is built from TRBV10-2 and TRBJ1-2; D not resolved. Germline CDR1 reads WSHSY; CDR2 reads SAAADI. The CDR3 runs to 13 residues. Trimming left V 7 bases short and J 0 bases short, with 9 bases between. The CDR3 nucleotides read TGCGCCAGCACCAGTTTAGCTAACTATGGCTACACCTTC. Amino acids: CASTSLANYGYTF.

This clone was observed once. The chain has TRBV7-2 and TRBJ1-1; D is undetermined. The germline CDR1 and CDR2 sequences are SGHTA and FQGNSA. V lost 5 bases and J 5 bases, leaving 12 bases between the germline ends. The CDR3 covers 13 residues. The CDR3 loop is CASSPLAQTEAFF. The CDR3 DNA sequence: TGTGCCAGCAGCCCCCTGGCACAGACTGAAGCTTTCTTT.

The V call is TRBV5-1, the J call TRBJ1-2; possibly TRBD1 for D (5 bases). CDR3 length: 16 amino acids. The V gene lost 2 bases and the J gene lost 5 bases, with 19 bases spanning the gap. Germline lookup yields CDR1 SGHRS and CDR2 YFSETQ. CDR3: CASSLDRPSGKYGYTF. As DNA, the CDR3 is TGCGCCAGCAGCTTAGACAGACCGAGCGGGAAATATGGCTACACCTTC.

V and J are TRBV9 and TRBJ1-6; 9 bases match TRBD1. From germline, CDR1 is SGDLS and CDR2 YYNGEE. The J segment lost 6 bases and the V segment lost 0 bases, leaving 1 base of the junction unmatched. This CDR3 comprises 15 residues. CDR3: CASSVAGQGNSPLHF. DNA for the CDR3: TGTGCCAGCAGCGTAGCGGGACAGGGTAATTCACCCCTCCACTTT.

This clone is categorized as medium-sized. The J gene is TRBJ1-2, the V gene TRBV2; D is possibly TRBD1 (5 bases). The CDR3 is 13 residues long. Germline values: CDR1 SNHLY, CDR2 FYNNEI. The germline V and J ends were trimmed by 6 bases and 6 bases, with 14 bases remaining between them. CDR3 residues: CASSRDGLNGYTF. CDR3 DNA sequence: TGTGCCAGCAGCAGGGACGGACTAAATGGCTACACCTTC.

The chain couples TRBV12-5 to TRBJ1-5, with 10 bases fitting TRBD1. The germline V gene encodes CDR1 LGHNT and CDR2 FRNRAP. The CDR3 totals 16 residues. V was clipped by 6 bases and J by 6 bases; unmatched bases: 11. The CDR3 reads CASGKGRGQGVQPQHF. For the CDR3, the DNA is TGTGCTAGTGGAAAGGGGCGAGGACAGGGGGTTCAGCCCCAGCATTTT.

The chain joins TRBV11-3 to TRBJ2-1; the D is unclear. V lost 3 bases to trimming and J lost 9 bases, with 9 bases between them. The CDR3 is made up of 12 amino acids. In germline, CDR1 is SGHNT, CDR2 YENEEA. CDR3 amino acids: CASSLAGGEQFF. CDR3 bases: TGTGCCAGCAGCTTGGCCGGCGGTGAGCAGTTCTTC. The full variable domain, with the rest looked up from reference TRBV11-3 and TRBJ2-1, is EAGVVQSPRYKIIEKKQPVAFWCNPISGHNTLYWYLQNLGQGPELLIRYENEEAVDDSQLPKDRFSAERLKGVDSTLKIQPAELGDSAVYLCASSLAGGEQFFGPGTRLTVL.

V is TRBV4-1 and J is TRBJ1-2, with D uncertain. The CDR3 covers 15 residues. V was clipped by 2 bases and J by 1 base, with 11 bases between them. Germline V lookup: CDR1 MGHRA, CDR2 YSYEKL. CDR3 protein: CASSQLTDRNYGYTF. The CDR3 nucleotides read TGCGCCAGCAGCCAACTGACGGATCGTAACTATGGCTACACCTTC.

The chain is built from TRBV5-1 and TRBJ2-3, with D perhaps TRBD1 (6 bases). V lost 2 bases to trimming and J lost 1 base, with 11 bases between them. Germline V gene data show CDR1 as SGHRS and CDR2 as YFSETQ. CDR3 length: 15 residues. The CDR3 is CASSLNRVGTDTQYF. In DNA, the CDR3 is TGCGCCAGCAGCTTAAACAGGGTGGGCACAGATACGCAGTATTTT.

The chain employs TRBV7-4 and TRBJ1-4; 8 bases match TRBD1. The CDR3 contains 16 residues. Germline-derived CDR1 and CDR2 are SGHVT and SQSDAQ. V lost 7 bases and J lost 6; bases outside the gene matches: 13. The CDR3 is CASTSRVTGVDEKLFF. CDR3 nucleotide sequence: TGTGCCAGCACTAGCCGGGTGACAGGGGTGGATGAAAAACTGTTTTTT.

This sequence joins TRBV6-5 and TRBJ2-1; D unclear. V gave up 3 bases and J gave up 8 bases, with 20 bases separating them. CDR3 length: 16 residues. Germline V lookup: CDR1 MNHEY, CDR2 SVGAGI. In nucleotides, the CDR3 is TGTGCCAGCAGTTATCTTTCGTCGCCACCACGGGATGAGCAGTTCTTC. The encoded protein is CASSYLSSPPRDEQFF.